The T cell receptor beta chain under discussion was sequenced for a study of shared clonotypes between healthy human individuals. Running of the assay took place at deep level. Evenly divided among several immunoSEQ plates was the genomic DNA of each subset. Produced via immunoSEQ multiplex PCR; TCRdb's table is partial and in-frame only. The sample records about 450,000 clones, roughly 77% being singletons. V lost 6 bases and J 0 bases, leaving 9 bases between the germline ends. This CDR3 is 15 amino acids long. Per germline, CDR1 MDHEN and CDR2 SYDVKM. This rearrangement joins TRBV28 to TRBJ2-6, with D possibly TRBD1 on 5 matching bases. The receptor's source is a woman in her 40s in good health. Some clones in this sample may be carry-over from other donors' samples. Sequencing was performed on PBMCs. The CDR3 loop reads CASSTDSSGANVLTF. The DNA for the CDR3 is TGTGCCAGCAGCACAGACAGCTCTGGGGCCAACGTCCTGACTTTC. Based on the CDR3 plus reference TRBV28 and TRBJ2-6, the full variable domain is DVKVTQSSRYLVKRTGEKVFLECVQDMDHENMFWYRQDPGLGLRLIYFSYDVKMKEKGDIPEGYSVSREKKERFSLILESASTNQTSMYLCASSTDSSGANVLTFGAGSRLTVL.